The 2 T cell receptor beta chains below all came from one sample that was sequenced in a study of blood T cell repertoires in COVID-19. This table comes from immunoSEQ multiplex PCR, and its TCRdb copy is limited to in-frame clones, with some not included. The sample carries about 75,000 clones, 79% recorded once. What was sequenced was peripheral blood. These receptors were taken from a woman over 75 with active or convalescent COVID-19.

J is TRBJ2-7 and V is TRBV19, with 8 bases identical to TRBD1. V gave up 3 bases and J gave up 4 bases; unmatched junction bases: 5. Germline CDR1 and CDR2: LNHDA and SQIVND (reference sequence). This CDR3 contains 14 residues. DNA of the CDR3: TGTGCCAGTAGTATCAGACAGGGGCTATACGAGCAGTACTTC. The encoded protein is CASSIRQGLYEQYF.

This chain uses TRBV7-6 with TRBJ2-5; 12 nucleotides line up with TRBD2. V lost 5 bases to trimming and J lost 5 bases; unmatched junction nucleotides: 9. This CDR3 comprises 16 residues. CDR1 is SGHVS, CDR2 FNYEAQ, per germline. The CDR3: CASSPGGLAGYETQYF. CDR3 nucleotide sequence: TGTGCCAGCAGCCCGGGAGGACTAGCGGGATACGAGACCCAGTACTTC.